The clone carrying this T cell receptor (beta chain) was seen ten or more times. Its antigen is currently unknown. Germline values: CDR1 SGHVS, CDR2 FNYEAQ. The J segment lost 5 bases and the V segment lost 5 bases, leaving 7 bases of the junction unmatched. CDR3 size: 14 residues. TCRdb used MiXCR to reprocess the multiplex PCR reads, holding one entry per CDR3 protein. The repertoire holds approximately 250,000 distinct CDR3 sequences, with less than 40% as singletons. The data belong to a study of breast tumors, draining lymph nodes, adjacent tissues. Breast cancer patients provided tissue from their axillary draining lymph nodes. Findings of the study overall: Compared with lymph nodes, tumors were less diverse; compared with nontumor tissue, more. Luminal-like breast cancer showed significantly greater tumor-nontumor repertoire similarity than basal-like breast cancer did. Findings are consistent with lymph node origin and intratumoral expansion of most tumor T cells. The lymph node origin of tumor T cells was framed as consistent with a hypothesis, not demonstrated.

This rearrangement joins TRBV7-6 to TRBJ2-7; 9 bases agree with TRBD1. This TCR derives from a female donor with breast cancer. Some clones in this sample may be carry-over from other donors' samples. The sample taken for sequencing was axillary lymph node tissue. CDR3 DNA: TGTGCCAGCAGCCCCGGGACAGGGAACAACGAGCAGTACTTC. As protein: CASSPGTGNNEQYF. Combining the CDR3 with reference TRBV7-6 and TRBJ2-7 gives the whole variable domain GAGVSQSPRYKVTKRGQDVALRCDPISGHVSLYWYRQALGQGPEFLTYFNYEAQQDKSGLPNDRFSAERPEGSISTLTIQRTEQRDSAMYRCASSPGTGNNEQYFGPGTRLTVT.